A single sample is the source of the 24 T cell receptor beta chains below, sequenced in a study of beta chain features in type 1 diabetes. Every bit of the isolated RNA underwent reverse transcription, so sequencing read expressed TCRB transcripts. Sequencing used immunoSEQ multiplex PCR; TCRdb keeps in-frame clones, though not all of them. Of around 140,000 clones listed, over 8% are singletons. Sequencing was done on a sample of central memory CD4+ T cells from blood. These receptors originate from a woman aged 40 to 50 in good health.

Here the CDR3 reads CAISEDREKAFF. In nucleotides, the CDR3 is TGTGCCATCAGTGAGGACAGGGAAAAAGCTTTCTTT. The rearrangement uses TRBV10-3 and TRBJ1-1, with TRBD1 matching 7 bases. The CDR3 is 12 residues long. Germline-derived CDR1 and CDR2 are ENHRY and SYGVKD. With 2 bases clipped from V and 9 bases from J, the junction kept 3 bases outside the gene matches.

The gene calls are TRBV12-5 and TRBJ1-1, with 7 bases aligning to TRBD1. Trimming took 8 bases from V and 3 from J; bases not matched to a gene: 6. The length of the CDR3 is 13 residues. Germline V gene lookup returns CDR1 LGHNT and CDR2 FRNRAP. CDR3 sequence: CASSLGQDTEAFF. The CDR3 nucleotides read TGTGCTAGTAGCCTAGGACAGGACACTGAAGCTTTCTTT.

The chain carries TRBV5-4 and TRBJ2-3, with a tentative D call TRBD2 (5 bases). Germline CDR1 and CDR2: SGHNT and YYREEE (reference sequence). CDR3 length equals 18 residues. V shed 4 bases and J shed 2 bases, with 23 bases lying between them. The CDR3 coding sequence is TGTGCCAGCAGCCCCCCCAGGACTCTACTTCCTTTCACAGATACGCAGTATTTT. Translating gives CASSPPRTLLPFTDTQYF.

This clone was detected once. The chain joins TRBV5-4 to TRBJ1-2; 7 bases map to TRBD1. After removal of 4 bases from V and 3 bases from J, the junction contained 6 bases not matched to a gene. Germline CDR1 and CDR2: SGHNT and YYREEE (reference sequence). The CDR3 has 14 residues. The CDR3 DNA sequence: TGTGCCAGCAGCGCCCCGGACAGGTACTATGGCTACACCTTC. Residues: CASSAPDRYYGYTF.

The V gene is TRBV5-6, the J gene TRBJ2-7; 7 bases agree with TRBD2. J gave up 2 bases and V 0 bases, and 5 bases lay outside the gene matches. This CDR3 spans 15 amino acids. Germline CDR1 reads SGHDT; CDR2 reads YYEEEE. The DNA for the CDR3 is TGTGCCAGCAGCTTGGACTTTCGGGGGGCCTACGAGCAGTACTTC. This codes for CASSLDFRGAYEQYF.

This clone was picked up a small number of times. The chain links TRBV11-2 to TRBJ2-2, with 9 bases fitting TRBD2. The CDR3 totals 15 residues. Per the germline V gene, CDR1 is SGHAT and CDR2 is FQNNGV. V lost 6 bases to trimming and J lost 6 bases; unmatched junction nucleotides: 8. CDR3 sequence reads: CASRSFAGGPGELFF. The DNA for the CDR3 is TGTGCCAGCAGGTCCTTTGCGGGGGGGCCCGGGGAGCTGTTTTTT.

The V and J genes are TRBV2 and TRBJ1-2; D is unresolved. Trimming took off 3 bases at V and 4 bases at J, with 12 bases between the two ends. Germline V gene lookup returns CDR1 SNHLY and CDR2 FYNNEI. The CDR3 is made up of 14 amino acids. CDR3: CASSDAGMSYGYTF. The DNA for the CDR3 is TGTGCCAGCAGTGACGCGGGGATGAGCTATGGCTACACCTTC. The full variable domain, rest sourced from reference TRBV2 and TRBJ1-2, is EPEVTQTPSHQVTQMGQEVILRCVPISNHLYFYWYRQILGQKVEFLVSFYNNEISEKSEIFDDQFSVERPDGSNFTLKIRSTKLEDSAMYFCASSDAGMSYGYTFGSGTRLTVV.

V and J are TRBV10-3 and TRBJ2-2, with TRBD2 matching over 10 bases. Germline CDR1 reads ENHRY; CDR2 reads SYGVKD. The CDR3 has 14 residues. CDR3 sequence: CAIAGGANTGELFF. The CDR3 DNA reads TGTGCAATAGCGGGGGGCGCGAACACCGGGGAGCTGTTTTTT.

This clone came up many times. The chain employs TRBV10-3 and TRBJ1-2; possible D gene TRBD1, 5 bases. Germline V gives CDR1 ENHRY, CDR2 SYGVKD. V lost 8 bases and J lost 3, with 10 bases in between. The CDR3 sequence is 12 residues long. CDR3 residues: CAIQGSDYGYTF. CDR3 DNA: TGTGCCATCCAGGGATCCGACTATGGCTACACCTTC.

V is TRBV7-2 and J is TRBJ2-7; 15 nucleotides agree with TRBD2. The J segment lost 2 bases and the V segment lost 5 bases, leaving 13 bases of the junction unmatched. The germline V gene encodes CDR1 SGHTA and CDR2 FQGNSA. CDR3 length: 19 amino acids. The CDR3 sequence: CASSLTTGTSGGYPYEQYF. CDR3 DNA: TGTGCCAGCAGCCTGACAACCGGGACTAGCGGGGGGTATCCCTACGAGCAGTACTTC.

Here the CDR3 reads CASSPTNRPYEQYF. The CDR3 region has the DNA TGTGCCAGCAGCCCCACGAACAGGCCTTACGAGCAGTACTTC. J is TRBJ2-7 and V is TRBV7-2; tentatively, D is TRBD1 (5 bases). The germline V and J ends were trimmed by 5 bases and 4 bases, with 15 bases remaining between them. This CDR3 contains 14 residues. The V gene's germline CDR1 is SGHTA and CDR2 FQGNSA. The variable domain in full, with the rest retrieved from reference TRBV7-2 and TRBJ2-7, is GAGVSQSPSNKVTEKGKDVELRCDPISGHTALYWYRQSLGQGLEFLIYFQGNSAPDKSGLPSDRFSAERTGGSVSTLTIQRTQQEDSAVYLCASSPTNRPYEQYFGPGTRLTVT.

V and J are TRBV13 and TRBJ2-7; no definite D call. CDR1 PRHDT and CDR2 FYEKMQ come from the germline V gene (reference sequence). The CDR3 spans 17 residues. V dropped 5 bases and J dropped 3 bases, with 23 bases sitting between them. This chain's CDR3 is CASSLLGYPQPSYEQYF. The CDR3 bases are TGTGCCAGCAGCCTCCTTGGGTACCCACAACCTAGCTACGAGCAGTACTTC.

This clone was observed a few times. V is TRBV6-5 and J is TRBJ1-5; TRBD1 is a possible D gene (5 bases). The ends were cut back, 6 bases at V and 2 bases at J, with 14 bases in the middle. CDR3 length equals 15 residues. Germline loops: CDR1 MNHEY, CDR2 SVGAGI. CDR3 sequence reads: CASRPGGYRNQPQHF. The CDR3 DNA sequence: TGTGCCAGCAGGCCCGGGGGGTATCGCAATCAGCCCCAGCATTTT.

This clone appeared a few times. The V and J genes are TRBV6-6 and TRBJ1-2; a weak D match, TRBD1 (5 bases). The CDR3 has 13 amino acids. Germline loops: CDR1 MNHNY, CDR2 SVGAGI (reference sequence). The V and J ends lost 4 bases and 3 bases respectively, with 9 bases between them. In DNA, the CDR3 is TGTGCCAGCAGTTCCCGACAGTACTATGGCTACACCTTC. Translated: CASSSRQYYGYTF.

The V call is TRBV9, the J call TRBJ2-7; tentatively, D is TRBD1 (6 bases). Germline assignment: CDR1 SGDLS and CDR2 YYNGEE. This CDR3 spans 13 amino acids. V shed 3 bases and J shed 0 bases, with 7 bases lying between them. CDR3 coding DNA: TGTGCCAGCAGCGCACAGGGCTCCTACGAGCAGTACTTC. It is translated as CASSAQGSYEQYF.

This clone turned up a few times. The V call is TRBV4-3, the J call TRBJ1-4, with TRBD1 matching 9 bases. J was trimmed by 7 bases and V by 1 base; bases with no gene match: 4. From germline, CDR1 is LGHNA and CDR2 YSLEER. The CDR3 is 15 residues long. As DNA, the CDR3 is TGCGCCAGCAGCCAAGCCGGGACAGGGCGTGAAAAACTGTTTTTT. It encodes CASSQAGTGREKLFF.

This clone was picked up a small number of times. The V and J genes are TRBV28 and TRBJ1-2, with 7 bases fitting TRBD1. Germline values: CDR1 MDHEN, CDR2 SYDVKM. The CDR3 sequence is 15 residues long. V shed 4 bases and J 7 bases; nucleotides not matched to a gene: 12. The DNA of the CDR3 is TGTGCCAGCAGTTCAACTGTAGCAGGGGGTTCTGGCTACACCTTC. Translating gives CASSSTVAGGSGYTF.

V and J are TRBV5-6 and TRBJ2-7, with D perhaps matching TRBD2 (5 bases). Germline V gene lookup returns CDR1 SGHDT and CDR2 YYEEEE. CDR3 length equals 15 residues. V lost 3 bases to trimming and J lost 4 bases, with 17 bases between them. Here the CDR3 DNA reads TGTGCCAGCAGCTCCCAACTTCGGGATTTTTACGAGCAGTACTTC. Translation: CASSSQLRDFYEQYF.

This clone was recorded at least ten times. This sequence joins TRBV18 and TRBJ1-6; 10 bases fit TRBD1. V shed 3 bases and J 8 bases; nucleotides not matched to a gene: 4. This CDR3 is built from 15 residues. The V gene's germline CDR1 is KGHSH and CDR2 LQKENI. CDR3 nucleotide sequence: TGTGCCAGCTCACCGAGACAGGGGGCCGATTCACCCCTCCACTTT. This codes for CASSPRQGADSPLHF.

V is TRBV7-2 and J is TRBJ2-5; 9 bases agree with TRBD2. Trimming at V came to 4 bases and at J to 5 bases, leaving 8 bases not matched to a gene. This CDR3 has 15 residues. The germline V gene has CDR1 SGHTA and CDR2 FQGNSA. The CDR3 here is CASSWRAGGGETQYF. As DNA, the CDR3 is TGTGCCAGCAGCTGGCGAGCGGGGGGCGGGGAGACCCAGTACTTC.

This clone turned up a few times. V gene TRBV5-1 combines with J gene TRBJ1-5; 8 bases are shared with TRBD1. The J segment lost 5 bases and the V segment lost 0 bases, leaving 7 bases of the junction unmatched. The germline V gene encodes CDR1 SGHRS and CDR2 YFSETQ. The CDR3 loop spans 16 amino acids. CDR3 loop: CASSLGSTGGDQPQHF. The CDR3 nucleotides are TGCGCCAGCAGCTTGGGATCTACAGGGGGAGATCAGCCCCAGCATTTT.

This chain connects TRBV29-1 to TRBJ1-1; D unresolved. The V end was cut by 4 bases, the J end by 3 bases, with 6 bases between. Germline CDR1 is SQVTM and CDR2 is ANQGSEA. The CDR3 runs to 11 residues. The CDR3 nucleotides are TGCAGCGTTGGCGGGCACACTGAAGCTTTCTTT. It codes for CSVGGHTEAFF.

The chain links TRBV7-9 to TRBJ1-6; no clear D. CDR1 is SEHNR, CDR2 FQNEAQ, per germline (reference sequence). Trimming left V 5 bases short and J 0 bases short, with 14 bases between. There are 17 residues in the CDR3. DNA of the CDR3: TGTGCCAGCAGCCCGGACTTATCCCGCTCCTATAATTCACCCCTCCACTTT. This gives the protein CASSPDLSRSYNSPLHF.

This clone was observed a handful of times. The chain links TRBV29-1 to TRBJ1-1; D is perhaps TRBD1 (6 bases). This CDR3 contains 13 residues. The germline CDR1 and CDR2 sequences are SQVTM and ANQGSEA. Deletions cut 6 bases from V and 1 base from J, with 12 bases between. This chain's CDR3 is CSVLWGRNTEAFF. The DNA of the CDR3 is TGCAGCGTCCTATGGGGGCGGAACACTGAAGCTTTCTTT.